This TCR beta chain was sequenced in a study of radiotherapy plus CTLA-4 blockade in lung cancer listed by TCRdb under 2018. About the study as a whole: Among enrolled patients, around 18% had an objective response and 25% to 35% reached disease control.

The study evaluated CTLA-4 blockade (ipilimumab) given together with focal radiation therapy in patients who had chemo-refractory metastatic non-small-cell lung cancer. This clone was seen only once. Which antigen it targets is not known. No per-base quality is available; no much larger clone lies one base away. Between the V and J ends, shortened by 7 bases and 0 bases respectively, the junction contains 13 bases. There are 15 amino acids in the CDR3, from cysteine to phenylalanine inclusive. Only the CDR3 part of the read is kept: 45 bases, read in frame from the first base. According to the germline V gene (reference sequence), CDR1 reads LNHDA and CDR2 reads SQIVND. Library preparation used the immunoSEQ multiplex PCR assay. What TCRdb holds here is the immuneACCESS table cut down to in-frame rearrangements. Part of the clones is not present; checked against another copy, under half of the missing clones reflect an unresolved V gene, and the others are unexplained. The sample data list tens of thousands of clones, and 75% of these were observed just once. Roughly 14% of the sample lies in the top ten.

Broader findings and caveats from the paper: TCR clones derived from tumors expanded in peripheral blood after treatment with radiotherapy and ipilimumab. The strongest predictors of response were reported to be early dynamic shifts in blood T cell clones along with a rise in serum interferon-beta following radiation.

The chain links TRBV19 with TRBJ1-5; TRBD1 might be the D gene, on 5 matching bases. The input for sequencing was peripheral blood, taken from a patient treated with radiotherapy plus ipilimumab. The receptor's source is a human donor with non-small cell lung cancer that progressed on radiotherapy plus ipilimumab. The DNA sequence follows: TGTGCCAGTAAGGAGACAGTTCATAGCAATCAGCCCCAGCATTTT. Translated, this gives CASKETVHSNQPQHF.